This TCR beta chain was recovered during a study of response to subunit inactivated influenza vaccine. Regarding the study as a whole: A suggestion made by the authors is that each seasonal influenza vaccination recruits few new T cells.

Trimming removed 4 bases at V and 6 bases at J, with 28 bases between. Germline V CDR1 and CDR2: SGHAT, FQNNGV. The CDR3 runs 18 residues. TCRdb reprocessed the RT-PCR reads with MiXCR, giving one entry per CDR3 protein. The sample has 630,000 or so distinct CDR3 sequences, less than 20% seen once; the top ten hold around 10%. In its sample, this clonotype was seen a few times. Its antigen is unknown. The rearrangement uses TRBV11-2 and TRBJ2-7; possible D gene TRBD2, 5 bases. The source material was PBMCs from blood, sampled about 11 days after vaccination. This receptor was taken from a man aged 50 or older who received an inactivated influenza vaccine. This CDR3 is CASSSLRLQRGLPGEQYF. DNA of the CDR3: TGTGCCAGCAGCTCCCTACGGCTACAGAGAGGACTCCCTGGCGAGCAGTACTTC.